The rows below give T cell receptor beta chains drawn from one sample of a study of T cell responses to AZD1222 COVID-19 vaccine. The protocol was immunoSEQ multiplex PCR, while the TCRdb copy is restricted to in-frame clones and leaves out a portion. Among about 100,000 clones listed, 70% to 90% were seen once. The starting material was peripheral blood, obtained on day 0 of AZD1222 vaccination. Receptors originate from an adult in good health. Both conserved end residues are part of each CDR3. Each record gives: CDR3 protein, J gene, V gene.

CDR3 protein: CASSLNSGSENEQFF; J gene: TRBJ2-1; V gene: TRBV7-2
CDR3 protein: CASKEGGSGNTIYF; J gene: TRBJ1-3; V gene: TRBV10-2
CDR3 protein: CASSSGQGRGEKLFF; J gene: TRBJ1-4; V gene: TRBV6-5
CDR3 protein: CAWTPLVTGELFF; J gene: TRBJ2-2; V gene: TRBV30
CDR3 protein: CASSSTGGRETQYF; J gene: TRBJ2-5; V gene: TRBV5-1
CDR3 protein: CASRITTGSGANVLTF; J gene: TRBJ2-6; V gene: TRBV28
CDR3 protein: CATGRFEQYF; J gene: TRBJ2-7; V gene: TRBV6-5
CDR3 protein: CASSTTGGNEKLFF; J gene: TRBJ1-4; V gene: TRBV6-5
CDR3 protein: CAWSVDQSVNTIYF; J gene: TRBJ1-3; V gene: TRBV30
CDR3 protein: CASMSEWGKLFF; J gene: TRBJ1-4; V gene: TRBV2
CDR3 protein: CASSVGLARTDTQYF; J gene: TRBJ2-3; V gene: TRBV5-5
CDR3 protein: CASSSGGDKYF; J gene: TRBJ2-4; V gene: TRBV6-5
CDR3 protein: CASKSEAFYEQYF; J gene: TRBJ2-7; V gene: TRBV5-1
CDR3 protein: CARTAGFVGEKLFF; J gene: TRBJ1-4; V gene: TRBV24-1
CDR3 protein: CASSLSSQGAFGYTF; J gene: TRBJ1-2; V gene: TRBV7-3
CDR3 protein: CASSTAASRYGYTF; J gene: TRBJ1-2; V gene: TRBV9
CDR3 protein: CTSSRLACDRHSGNTIYF; J gene: TRBJ1-3; V gene: TRBV1
CDR3 protein: CASSQEAAGGYNEQFF; J gene: TRBJ2-1; V gene: TRBV2
CDR3 protein: CASSQDVRTQPQHF; J gene: TRBJ1-5; V gene: TRBV4-3
CDR3 protein: CASSQDYGYNYGYTF; J gene: TRBJ1-2; V gene: TRBV4-3
CDR3 protein: CASSPEIEAFF; J gene: TRBJ1-1; V gene: TRBV6-5
CDR3 protein: CASSPGGGHQPQHF; J gene: TRBJ1-5; V gene: TRBV6-2/TRBV6-3
CDR3 protein: CACQRSGANVLTF; J gene: TRBJ2-6; V gene: TRBV6-6
CDR3 protein: CASRPTRAGELFF; J gene: TRBJ2-2; V gene: TRBV10-1
CDR3 protein: CASSLVGNQPQHF; J gene: TRBJ1-5; V gene: TRBV5-1
CDR3 protein: CSASAFDRGRPNEQFF; J gene: TRBJ2-1; V gene: TRBV20-1
CDR3 protein: CASRQGWTEAFF; J gene: TRBJ1-1; V gene: TRBV11-1
CDR3 protein: CASSPPTGSPNTIYF; J gene: TRBJ1-3; V gene: TRBV18
CDR3 protein: CASSESGKQFF; J gene: TRBJ2-1; V gene: TRBV10-1
CDR3 protein: CASSGPRNTEAFF; J gene: TRBJ1-1; V gene: TRBV4-1
CDR3 protein: CASSQGWGTQHF; J gene: TRBJ1-5; V gene: TRBV3-1/TRBV3-2
CDR3 protein: CANGHPGPETQYF; J gene: TRBJ2-5; V gene: TRBV7-9
CDR3 protein: CARSLKENEQYF; J gene: TRBJ2-7; V gene: TRBV5-3
CDR3 protein: CASSRDRTGLNTEAFF; J gene: TRBJ1-1; V gene: TRBV5-1
CDR3 protein: CASSSPGRSQGYTF; J gene: TRBJ1-2; V gene: TRBV7-9
CDR3 protein: CASTLDRVGTEAFF; J gene: TRBJ1-1; V gene: TRBV19
CDR3 protein: CASSLVASTDTQYF; J gene: TRBJ2-3; V gene: TRBV11-3
CDR3 protein: CASSFQLGYTF; J gene: TRBJ1-2; V gene: TRBV28
CDR3 protein: CASSYGDGYTF; J gene: TRBJ1-2; V gene: TRBV6-5
CDR3 protein: CASSIHHYSNQPQHF; J gene: TRBJ1-5; V gene: TRBV19
CDR3 protein: CASSLGSSGHTDTQYF; J gene: TRBJ2-3; V gene: TRBV5-1
CDR3 protein: CASSLQYNSPLHF; J gene: TRBJ1-6; V gene: TRBV27
CDR3 protein: CASSRLRGGGNTIYF; J gene: TRBJ1-3; V gene: TRBV4-1
CDR3 protein: CASSLLYNSPLHF; J gene: TRBJ1-6; V gene: TRBV12-3/TRBV12-4
CDR3 protein: CASSDQIHGYTF; J gene: TRBJ1-2; V gene: TRBV9
CDR3 protein: CASSSDGRGMYNEQFF; J gene: TRBJ2-1; V gene: TRBV5-1
CDR3 protein: CASSHGTGGSPLHF; J gene: TRBJ1-6; V gene: TRBV3-1/TRBV3-2
CDR3 protein: CASSPDPNQPQHF; J gene: TRBJ1-5; V gene: TRBV5-1
CDR3 protein: CASSEGTWGTEAFF; J gene: TRBJ1-1; V gene: TRBV2
CDR3 protein: CAWTDKETDTQYF; J gene: TRBJ2-3; V gene: TRBV30
CDR3 protein: CASSLEWGSDTQYF; J gene: TRBJ2-3; V gene: TRBV5-5
CDR3 protein: CASSPLHSTGPANYGYTF; J gene: TRBJ1-2; V gene: TRBV5-4
CDR3 protein: CASSFAEGETQYF; J gene: TRBJ2-5; V gene: TRBV9
CDR3 protein: CASSPLSSPSEKLFF; J gene: TRBJ1-4; V gene: TRBV7-9